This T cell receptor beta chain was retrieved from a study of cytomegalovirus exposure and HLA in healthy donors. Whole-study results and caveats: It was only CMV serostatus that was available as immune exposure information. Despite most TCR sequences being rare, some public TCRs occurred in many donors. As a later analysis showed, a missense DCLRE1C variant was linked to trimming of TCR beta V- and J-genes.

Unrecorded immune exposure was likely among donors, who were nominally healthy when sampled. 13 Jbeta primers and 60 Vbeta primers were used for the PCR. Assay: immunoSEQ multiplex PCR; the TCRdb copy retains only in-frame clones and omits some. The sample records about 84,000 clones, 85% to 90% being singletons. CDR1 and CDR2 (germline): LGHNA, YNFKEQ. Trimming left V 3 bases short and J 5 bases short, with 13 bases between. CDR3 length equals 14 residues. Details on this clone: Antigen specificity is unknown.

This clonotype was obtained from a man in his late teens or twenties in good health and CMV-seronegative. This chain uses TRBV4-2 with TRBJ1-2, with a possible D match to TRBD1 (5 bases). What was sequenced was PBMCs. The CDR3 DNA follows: TGTGCCAGCAGCCACGCCGACAGCGGGTATGGCTACACCTTC. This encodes CASSHADSGYGYTF.